The 13 T cell receptor beta chains given below trace back to one sample, sequenced in a study of blood T cell repertoires in COVID-19. The method was immunoSEQ multiplex PCR; TCRdb's version includes in-frame clones alone and lacks a portion of them. The sample has around 250,000 clones, approximately 89% seen once; the top ten hold over 1%. The sequenced sample was PBMCs or T cells enriched from blood (not recorded which). The receptor source for this set is a woman in her thirties or forties with acute COVID-19.

This clone was recorded once. This chain links TRBV5-1 with TRBJ1-5; TRBD1 is a possible D gene (5 bases). The CDR3 contains 16 residues. Germline V CDR1 and CDR2: SGHRS, YFSETQ. V dropped 4 bases and J dropped 4 bases, with 18 bases sitting between them. As DNA, the CDR3 is TGCGCCAGCAGCACGAACGGCCCGGGGGGGAATCAGCCCCAGCATTTT. Encoded protein: CASSTNGPGGNQPQHF.

The chain joins TRBV2 to TRBJ2-7, with 8 bases aligning to TRBD2. The V gene's germline CDR1 is SNHLY and CDR2 FYNNEI. Losses at the gene ends were 6 bases for V and 3 bases for J; bases not matched to a gene: 10. The CDR3 is 15 amino acids. Written as DNA, the CDR3 is TGTGCCAGCAGGTCTGCGGGGGGTGGAGGCTACGAGCAGTACTTC. Its translation is CASRSAGGGGYEQYF.

The chain has TRBV7-2 and TRBJ2-1; 9 nucleotides agree with TRBD2. Germline V gives CDR1 SGHTA, CDR2 FQGNSA. With V trimmed by 1 base and J by 8 bases, 9 bases remained unmatched. This CDR3 region has 16 residues. CDR3 sequence: CASSLDSGSGSHEQFF. In DNA form, the CDR3 reads TGTGCCAGCAGCTTAGACTCCGGTAGCGGGAGCCATGAGCAGTTCTTC.

This clone was seen a handful of times. V gene TRBV27 combines with J gene TRBJ2-1; the D gene is possibly TRBD2 (6 bases). CDR1 and CDR2 from the germline V gene are MNHEY and SMNVEV (reference sequence). The CDR3 contains 14 residues. The V end lost 6 bases, the J end lost 7 bases, and 16 bases lay between the germline ends. CDR3 loop: CASRRAGSGNEQFF. CDR3 nucleotides: TGTGCCAGCAGAAGGGCGGGATCGGGGAATGAGCAGTTCTTC.

V usage is TRBV7-9 and J usage is TRBJ2-2; 7 bases map to TRBD2. The CDR3 is 16 amino acids. V gave up 4 bases and J gave up 4 bases; unmatched junction bases: 9. CDR1 is SEHNR and CDR2 is FQNEAQ in the germline V gene (reference sequence). CDR3 loop: CASSSTAGSGTGELFF. The CDR3 DNA reads TGTGCCAGCAGCTCCACAGCGGGATCAGGCACCGGGGAGCTGTTTTTT.

The sample holds a few counts of this clone. The J gene is TRBJ1-1, the V gene TRBV12-3 or TRBV12-4; the D gene is possibly TRBD1 (5 bases). The CDR3 consists of 13 residues. The V and J ends lost 2 bases and 4 bases respectively, with 8 bases between them. This CDR3 reads CASSLMGGTEAFF. The CDR3 region has the DNA TGTGCCAGCAGTTTAATGGGGGGCACTGAAGCTTTCTTT.

The rearrangement uses TRBV7-2 and TRBJ1-1, with TRBD1 as a possible D gene (5 bases). Between the trimmed V and J ends, which lost 5 bases and 1 base, there was a span of 8 bases. The germline V gene encodes CDR1 SGHTA and CDR2 FQGNSA. The CDR3 totals 13 residues. CDR3 bases: TGTGCCAGCAGCCCAGGACAGAACACTGAAGCTTTCTTT. Protein product: CASSPGQNTEAFF.

The chain is built from TRBV9 and TRBJ1-3, with D unresolved. CDR1 SGDLS and CDR2 YYNGEE come from the germline V gene. Trimming left V 2 bases short and J 3 bases short, with 6 bases between. The CDR3 has 13 residues. CDR3 DNA sequence: TGTGCCAGCAGCGTTGTCGGTGGAAACACCATATATTTT. Amino acids: CASSVVGGNTIYF. Looking up the rest from reference TRBV9 and TRBJ1-3 gives the full variable domain: DSGVTQTPKHLITATGQRVTLRCSPRSGDLSVYWYQQSLDQGLQFLIQYYNGEERAKGNILERFSAQQFPDLHSELNLSSLELGDSALYFCASSVVGGNTIYFGEGSWLTVV.

The chain carries TRBV6-4 and TRBJ1-2, with 10 positions matching TRBD1. Per the germline V gene, CDR1 is MRHNA and CDR2 is SNTAGT. V lost 6 bases and J lost 3; bases outside the gene matches: 4. The CDR3 extends over 14 amino acids. DNA of the CDR3: TGTGCCAGCAGGGGGACAGGGGATGACTATGGCTACACCTTC. Translating gives CASRGTGDDYGYTF.

The genes are TRBV13 and TRBJ2-7; 7 nucleotides align to TRBD1. The CDR3 loop spans 16 amino acids. Germline loops: CDR1 PRHDT, CDR2 FYEKMQ (reference sequence). J lost 1 base, V lost 3 bases, and 9 bases had no gene match. CDR3 protein: CASSFTGQAVSYEQYF. The CDR3 coding sequence is TGTGCCAGCAGCTTTACAGGACAGGCAGTTTCCTACGAGCAGTACTTC.

Notes on this clone: Other DNA sequences of this sample code for an identical CDR3. The rearrangement joins TRBV30 to TRBJ1-2; D may be TRBD1 (5 bases). Germline values: CDR1 GTSNPN, CDR2 SVGIG (reference sequence). CDR3 length: 11 amino acids. V was cut by 0 bases and J by 8 bases, with 7 bases left in between. CDR3 coding DNA: TGTGCCTGGAGTGTCGGGGGAGGCTACACCTTC. Its protein is CAWSVGGGYTF.

The CDR3 DNA follows: TGTGCCAGCAGCTTGGATAATCGGGTTAACTATGGCTACACCTTC. This codes for CASSLDNRVNYGYTF. The chain carries TRBV5-5 and TRBJ1-2, with unresolved D. There are 15 residues in the CDR3. Trimming took off 0 bases at V and 1 base at J, with 10 bases between the two ends. Per the germline V gene, CDR1 is SGHKS and CDR2 is YYEKEE (reference sequence).

The V gene is TRBV19, the J gene TRBJ1-1; possible D gene TRBD1, 6 bases. V was clipped by 5 bases and J by 2 bases, with 15 bases between them. Germline loops: CDR1 LNHDA, CDR2 SQIVND (reference sequence). The CDR3 consists of 15 residues. CDR3 nucleotide sequence: TGTGCCAGTAGTTCCGATAGGGGGGGTAACACTGAAGCTTTCTTT. Its translation is CASSSDRGGNTEAFF. Full variable domain (outside the CDR3, taken from reference TRBV19 and TRBJ1-1): DGGITQSPKYLFRKEGQNVTLSCEQNLNHDAMYWYRQDPGQGLRLIYYSQIVNDFQKGDIAEGYSVSREKKESFPLTVTSAQKNPTAFYLCASSSDRGGNTEAFFGQGTRLTVV.